The 6 T cell receptor beta chains presented below share a single source sample, sequenced in a study of blood T cell repertoires in COVID-19. Measured with immunoSEQ multiplex PCR; TCRdb has only the in-frame clones, and not every one. The table includes some 250,000 clones, 89% detected once. The material sequenced was PBMCs or T cells enriched from blood (not recorded which). The receptor source for this set is a woman aged 25 to 39 with acute COVID-19.

The J gene is TRBJ2-3, the V gene TRBV29-1, with 8 bases lining up with TRBD1. Germline CDR1 SQVTM, CDR2 ANQGSEA. Trimming at V came to 7 bases and at J to 3 bases, leaving 12 bases not matched to a gene. CDR3 size: 15 residues. The CDR3 nucleotides are TGCAGCGCCAACCAGGGGGCGCAGTTGACAGATACGCAGTATTTT. Protein product: CSANQGAQLTDTQYF.

V is TRBV5-1 and J is TRBJ2-3; TRBD1 aligns across 7 bases. After removal of 0 bases from V and 2 bases from J, the junction contained 6 bases not matched to a gene. CDR1 and CDR2 (germline): SGHRS, YFSETQ. The CDR3 has 16 amino acids. The CDR3 is CASSLAGTELTDTQYF. Written as DNA, the CDR3 is TGCGCCAGCAGCTTGGCCGGGACAGAACTCACAGATACGCAGTATTTT.

The V call is TRBV10-3, the J call TRBJ1-1; D remains ambiguous. Germline loops: CDR1 ENHRY, CDR2 SYGVKD. V lost 0 bases and J lost 3, with 5 bases in between. This CDR3 is built from 13 residues. The CDR3 nucleotides are TGTGCCATCAGTGAGTCGAGGGACACTGAAGCTTTCTTT. Protein: CAISESRDTEAFF.

The rearrangement joins TRBV6-2 or TRBV6-3 to TRBJ1-5, with 10 bases identical to TRBD1. The CDR3 is 15 residues long. The germline gives CDR1 MNHEY, CDR2 SVGEGT. J lost 5 bases, V lost 2 bases, and 3 bases had no gene match. CDR3 bases: TGTGCCAGCAGTTACCCTGGGACAGGGGATCAGCCCCAGCATTTT. Translating it yields CASSYPGTGDQPQHF.

The chain has TRBV27 and TRBJ2-1, with a tentative D call TRBD1 (6 bases). This CDR3 spans 16 amino acids. Germline V gene lookup returns CDR1 MNHEY and CDR2 SMNVEV (reference sequence). The V gene lost 3 bases and the J gene lost 0 bases, with 12 bases spanning the gap. In nucleotides, the CDR3 is TGTGCCAGCAGTTTTTCCGTGGGGGCCTCCTACAATGAGCAGTTCTTC. As protein: CASSFSVGASYNEQFF.

J is TRBJ1-1 and V is TRBV7-9; TRBD1 matches at 10 bases. V gave up 5 bases and J gave up 4 bases; unmatched junction bases: 7. In germline, CDR1 is SEHNR, CDR2 FQNEAQ (reference sequence). The CDR3 has 15 residues. CDR3: CASSKQDRGLTEAFF. The CDR3 bases are TGTGCCAGCAGCAAACAAGACAGGGGGCTCACTGAAGCTTTCTTT.